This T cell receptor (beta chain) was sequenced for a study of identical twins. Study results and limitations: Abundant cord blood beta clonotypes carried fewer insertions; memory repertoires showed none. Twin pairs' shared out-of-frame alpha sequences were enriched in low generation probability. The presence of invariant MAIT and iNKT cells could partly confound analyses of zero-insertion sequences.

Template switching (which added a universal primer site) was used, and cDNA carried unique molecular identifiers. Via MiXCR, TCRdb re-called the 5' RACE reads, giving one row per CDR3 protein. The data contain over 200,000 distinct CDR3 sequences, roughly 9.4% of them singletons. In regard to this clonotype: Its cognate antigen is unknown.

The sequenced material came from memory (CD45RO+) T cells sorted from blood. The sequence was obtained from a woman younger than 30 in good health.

CDR3 sequence: CASSLDTRDGYTF. The CDR3 DNA reads as TGTGCCAGCAGCTTAGATACTCGGGATGGCTACACCTTC. The chain uses TRBV11-3 and TRBJ1-2; D ambiguous. The germline V gene has CDR1 SGHNT and CDR2 YENEEA. This CDR3 spans 13 amino acids. Trimming cost V 0 bases and J 6 bases, with 8 bases left between them.